This TCR beta chain was obtained from a study of blood T cell repertoires in COVID-19. The assay was immunoSEQ multiplex PCR, and TCRdb's table has in-frame clones only and misses some. The table lists around 70,000 clones, approximately 80% of them singletons, with approximately 10% in the top ten. The junction had 7 bases not matched to a gene; V was cut back by 1 base and J by 8 bases. CDR3 length: 15 residues. CDR1 and CDR2 (germline): PRHDT, FYEKMQ (reference sequence). The V call is TRBV13, the J call TRBJ2-2, with TRBD2 identical over 7 bases. This sequence originates from a woman aged 45-59 years with acute or convalescent COVID-19. The sequencing sample was made of peripheral blood. The CDR3 spells CASSLVGGSPGELFF. The CDR3 DNA sequence: TGTGCCAGCAGCTTAGTTGGCGGGAGTCCTGGGGAGCTGTTTTTT.